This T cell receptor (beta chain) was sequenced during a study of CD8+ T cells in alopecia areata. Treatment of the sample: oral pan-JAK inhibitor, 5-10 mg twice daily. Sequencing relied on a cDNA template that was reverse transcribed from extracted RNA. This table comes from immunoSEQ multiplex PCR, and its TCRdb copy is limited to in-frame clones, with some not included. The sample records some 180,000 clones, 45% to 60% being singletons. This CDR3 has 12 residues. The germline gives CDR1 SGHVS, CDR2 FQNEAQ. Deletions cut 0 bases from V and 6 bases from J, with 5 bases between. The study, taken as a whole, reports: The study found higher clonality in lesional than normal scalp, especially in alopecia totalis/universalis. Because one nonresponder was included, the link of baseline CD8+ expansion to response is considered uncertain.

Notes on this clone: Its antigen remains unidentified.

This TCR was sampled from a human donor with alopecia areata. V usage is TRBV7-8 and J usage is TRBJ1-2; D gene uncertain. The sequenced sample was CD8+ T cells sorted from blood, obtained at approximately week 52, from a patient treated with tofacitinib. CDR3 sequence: CASSLATDGYTF. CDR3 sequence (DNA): TGTGCCAGCAGCTTAGCCACGGATGGCTACACCTTC.